The text below deals with one T cell receptor beta chain. Antigen unknown. The PCR used 60 Vbeta and 13 Jbeta primers. Sequencing was performed with immunoSEQ multiplex PCR; in TCRdb, only in-frame clones are kept and a portion is missing. The table has about 110,000 clones, nearly 80% seen once. The CDR3 runs to 17 residues. Germline CDR1 reads SGHTA; CDR2 reads FQGNSA. V was clipped by 5 bases and J by 6 bases; unmatched bases: 13. The data derive from a study of cytomegalovirus exposure and HLA in healthy donors. Study findings and constraints: Looking again later, the authors saw that most CMV-associated TCR beta chains seemed HLA-restricted. For cytomegalovirus status, the classifier reportedly gave diagnoses with high specificity and sensitivity.

V usage is TRBV7-2 and J usage is TRBJ2-2, with 9 nucleotides matching TRBD1. This TCR was recovered from a woman aged 25 to 39 in good health and CMV-seronegative. The specimen sequenced was PBMCs. DNA of the CDR3: TGTGCCAGCAGCCCCAGACGGGACAGGGTTGTTGCCGGGGAGCTGTTTTTT. The encoded protein is CASSPRRDRVVAGELFF.